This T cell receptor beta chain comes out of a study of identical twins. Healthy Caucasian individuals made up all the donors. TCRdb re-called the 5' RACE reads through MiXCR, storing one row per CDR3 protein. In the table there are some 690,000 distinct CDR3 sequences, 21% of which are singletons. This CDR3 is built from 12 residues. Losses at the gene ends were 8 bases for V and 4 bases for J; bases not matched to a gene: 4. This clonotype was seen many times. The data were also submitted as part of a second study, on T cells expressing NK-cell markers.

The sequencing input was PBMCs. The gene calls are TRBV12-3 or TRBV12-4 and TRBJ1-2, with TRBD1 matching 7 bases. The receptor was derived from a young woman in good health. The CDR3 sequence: CASVGTAYGYTF. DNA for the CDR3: TGTGCCAGCGTAGGGACAGCCTATGGCTACACCTTC.